Below, 11 T cell receptor beta chains from the same sample are listed, as sequenced in a study of cytomegalovirus exposure and HLA in healthy donors. Amplification used 60 Vbeta primers and 13 Jbeta primers. The method was immunoSEQ multiplex PCR; TCRdb's version includes in-frame clones alone and lacks a portion of them. Of 150,000 or so clones listed, more than 60% are singletons. Sequences were obtained from PBMCs. The receptor source for this set is a man aged 25-45 years in good health and CMV-seropositive.

V is TRBV5-1 and J is TRBJ2-5; 13 nucleotides agree with TRBD2. CDR1 is SGHRS, CDR2 YFSETQ, per germline. The CDR3 is made up of 16 amino acids. V dropped 2 bases and J dropped 2; count of bases not matched to a gene: 3. CDR3 DNA: TGCGCCAGCAGCTTACTAGCGGGAGGGGGGCAAGAGACCCAGTACTTC. Translated, it gives CASSLLAGGGQETQYF.

The chain carries TRBV5-1 and TRBJ2-7; D might be TRBD2 (6 bases). The CDR3 runs 18 residues. The germline V gene encodes CDR1 SGHRS and CDR2 YFSETQ. The V end lost 4 bases, the J end lost 4 bases, and 27 bases lay between the germline ends. CDR3 protein: CASSPRELAESNPYEQYF. CDR3 nucleotide sequence: TGCGCCAGCAGCCCCCGGGAGTTAGCGGAAAGCAATCCTTACGAGCAGTACTTC.

The chain is built from TRBV27 and TRBJ1-1, with a tentative D call TRBD1 (6 bases). With 7 bases removed from V and 4 bases from J, the gap between germline ends came to 25 bases. Germline values: CDR1 MNHEY, CDR2 SMNVEV (reference sequence). CDR3 length: 17 residues. The CDR3 spells CASKDGQALRGGTEAFF. DNA for the CDR3: TGTGCCAGCAAGGACGGACAAGCCCTTAGAGGGGGCACTGAAGCTTTCTTT.

The chain carries TRBV5-1 and TRBJ2-7, with 8 bases aligning to TRBD2. CDR1 is SGHRS, CDR2 YFSETQ, per germline. V dropped 4 bases and J dropped 3; count of bases not matched to a gene: 24. This CDR3 is 20 amino acids long. CDR3 sequence: CASSPREGAGISTASYEQYF. In DNA, the CDR3 is TGCGCCAGCAGCCCCCGGGAGGGAGCGGGGATCTCTACGGCGAGCTACGAGCAGTACTTC.

The chain couples TRBV13 to TRBJ2-1; 11 nucleotides agree with TRBD2. Trimming took 1 base from V and 6 from J; bases not matched to a gene: 2. The germline V gene encodes CDR1 PRHDT and CDR2 FYEKMQ (reference sequence). The CDR3 totals 15 residues. CDR3 sequence (DNA): TGTGCCAGCAGCTTAGAACTAGCGGGAGTCAATGAGCAGTTCTTC. Its protein is CASSLELAGVNEQFF.

This sequence joins TRBV4-1 and TRBJ1-1; maybe TRBD1 (6 bases). This CDR3 has 15 amino acids. Germline values: CDR1 MGHRA, CDR2 YSYEKL. Trimming took off 4 bases at V and 6 bases at J, with 18 bases between the two ends. DNA of the CDR3: TGCGCCAGCAGCCCGCAACAGGGAATTCGGGCTGAAGCTTTCTTT. It yields the protein CASSPQQGIRAEAFF.

The chain is built from TRBV6-5 and TRBJ1-5; D perhaps matches TRBD1 (6 bases). Germline V gene lookup returns CDR1 MNHEY and CDR2 SVGAGI. There are 13 residues in the CDR3. The V end lost 3 bases, the J end lost 5 bases, and 8 bases lay between the germline ends. The CDR3 sequence is CASSYGGYQPQHF. CDR3 nucleotide sequence: TGTGCCAGCAGTTATGGGGGCTATCAGCCCCAGCATTTT.

This clone was recorded only once. Sequence at one end of the junction differs from germline and may be a read error. The chain recombines TRBV7-9 with TRBJ1-4; 7 bases match TRBD1. Germline assignment: CDR1 SEHNR and CDR2 FQNEAQ (reference sequence). The CDR3 runs to 15 residues. In DNA, the CDR3 is TGTTCCAGCAGCTTAGCAGGGGGAACTAATGAAAAACTGTTTTTT. It yields the protein CSSSLAGGTNEKLFF.

The chain joins TRBV5-6 to TRBJ2-7; 11 nucleotides line up with TRBD1. This CDR3 has 14 residues. After removal of 4 bases from V and 3 bases from J, the junction contained 3 bases not matched to a gene. Looked up from germline, CDR1 is SGHDT and CDR2 is YYEEEE. For the CDR3, the DNA is TGTGCCAGCAGCATGGGGACAGGGGGCTACGAGCAGTACTTC. Translation gives CASSMGTGGYEQYF.

This clone was counted a single time. The V call is TRBV5-1, the J call TRBJ1-2; D remains ambiguous. From germline, CDR1 is SGHRS and CDR2 YFSETQ. CDR3 size: 13 residues. V was pared by 4 bases and J by 4 bases, with 11 bases between. The CDR3 loop reads CASSHERGYGYTF. CDR3 in DNA: TGCGCCAGCAGCCACGAACGGGGCTATGGCTACACCTTC.

The sample holds a few counts of this clone. The chain links TRBV5-1 to TRBJ1-2, with 8 bases that match TRBD1. Trimming removed 4 bases from V and 2 bases from J; junction bases left unmatched: 7. The CDR3 consists of 15 residues. Germline CDR1 reads SGHRS; CDR2 reads YFSETQ. CDR3 DNA: TGCGCCAGCAGCAAAGACAGGGGTTCCAACTATGGCTACACCTTC. Residues: CASSKDRGSNYGYTF. Full variable domain (remainder filled in from reference TRBV5-1 and TRBJ1-2): KAGVTQTPRYLIKTRGQQVTLSCSPISGHRSVSWYQQTPGQGLQFLFEYFSETQRNKGNFPGRFSGRQFSNSRSEMNVSTLELGDSALYLCASSKDRGSNYGYTFGSGTRLTVV.